This T cell receptor (beta chain) was recovered during a study of T cells in Graves' hyperthyroidism and ophthalmopathy. General study results and limits: Most thyroid clonotypes with frequency above 0.001 were detected in blood. A model of 13 V-J pairs discriminated ophthalmopathy from stable hyperthyroidism.

Trimming removed 8 bases from V and 8 bases from J, with 21 bases in between. The germline gives CDR1 SNHLY, CDR2 FYNNEI. The CDR3 has 14 residues. Amplified TCR beta CDR3 regions derived from RNA transcripts. A set of HTBI primers served as the primers for a first-round RT-PCR of the TCR CDR3. One entry per CDR3 protein results from TCRdb running MiXCR on the multiplex PCR reads. This sample has hundreds of thousands of distinct CDR3 sequences; roughly 46% occur once, and the top ten carry about 7.8%. Newly diagnosed hyperthyroidism, duration under 2 months, in patients aged 18 to 65. About this clonotype: Antigen specificity is unknown.

The chain carries TRBV2 and TRBJ1-2; a weak D match, TRBD1 (5 bases). This TCR was sampled from a woman in her late teens or twenties with Graves' hyperthyroidism. The sample comprised peripheral blood or thyroid tissue (not recorded which). The CDR3 region has the DNA TGTGCCAGCTCACCAAGGGACTCAATATCGGGCTACACCTTC. It codes for CASSPRDSISGYTF.